A selection of T cell receptor beta chains follows, all from one sample in a study of identical twins. MiXCR, applied by TCRdb to the 5' RACE reads, yields one record per CDR3 protein. Of under 450,000 distinct CDR3 sequences listed, approximately 17% are singletons. Sequencing input: naive T cells sorted from blood. The receptors were sampled from a man aged 45 to 65 in good health. The CDR3 runs from the conserved cysteine through the conserved F or W. The D gene is left open where the match is weak. A clone size is listed for some rows: how often the clone was seen (once, few, many), or a class if it is expanded.

d_call	clone_size	v_call	j_call	cdr3_nt	cdr3_aa
NA	many	TRBV20-1	TRBJ2-7	TGCAGTGCTAGAAGGGCGGATTCCCCCTCCTACGAGCAGTACTTC	CSARRADSPSYEQYF
NA	many	TRBV3-1	TRBJ1-3	TGTGCCAGCAGCCAAGTGCACAGCTACTCTGGAAACACCATATATTTT	CASSQVHSYSGNTIYF
NA	few	TRBV7-2	TRBJ2-3	TGTGCCAGCAGCTTAGCGGGCAGCAACACAGATACGCAGTATTTT	CASSLAGSNTDTQYF
NA	few	TRBV20-1	TRBJ1-1	TGCAGTGCTAGAGAATCCCCTTGGGACACTGAAGCTTTCTTT	CSARESPWDTEAFF
NA	many	TRBV12-3/TRBV12-4	TRBJ2-1	TGTGCCAGCAGAGAAGGGCCGTCCTACAATGAGCAGTTCTTC	CASREGPSYNEQFF
NA	NA	TRBV10-3	TRBJ2-7	TGTGCCATCACTCAGACCTACCCATCCTACGAGCAGTACTTC	CAITQTYPSYEQYF
TRBD2	NA	TRBV4-3	TRBJ2-2	TGCGCCAGCAGCCAAGGCGGGGGGAAGGGCGGGGAGCTGTTTTTT	CASSQGGGKGGELFF
NA	many	TRBV28	TRBJ2-7	TGTGCCAGCAGCGCACAGCTTTACTACGAGCAGTACTTC	CASSAQLYYEQYF
NA	NA	TRBV15	TRBJ2-3	TGTGCCACCAGCAGAGATCTTGGGGATACGCAGTATTTT	CATSRDLGDTQYF
NA	few	TRBV5-1	TRBJ2-7	TGCGCCAGCAGCTTTGGACCGGACGGAGGCTACGAGCAGTACTTC	CASSFGPDGGYEQYF
TRBD1	few	TRBV5-1	TRBJ2-5	TGCGCCAGCAGCTTGGGGACAGGGTCCCAGGAGACCCAGTACTTC	CASSLGTGSQETQYF
TRBD1	few	TRBV20-1	TRBJ2-3	TGCAGTGCTAGAGCCGACAGGGGCAGCACAGATACGCAGTATTTT	CSARADRGSTDTQYF
TRBD2	NA	TRBV2	TRBJ2-3	TGTGCCAGCAGTGATATGGGACTAGCGGGAGATACGCAGTATTTT	CASSDMGLAGDTQYF
NA	few	TRBV11-2	TRBJ2-1	TGTGCCAGCAGCTTCCCCCCGGGGGTGCTCTACAATGAGCAGTTCTTC	CASSFPPGVLYNEQFF
NA	few	TRBV24-1	TRBJ2-7	TGTGCCACCAGTGACTCCTCCTACGAGCAGTACTTC	CATSDSSYEQYF
NA	NA	TRBV9	TRBJ2-1	TGTGCCAGCAGCGTAGGGCGGGGTACCTACAATGAGCAGTTCTTC	CASSVGRGTYNEQFF
NA	NA	TRBV5-1	TRBJ2-5	TGCGCCAGCAGCCGACTAGGGGTGGGGACCCAGTACTTC	CASSRLGVGTQYF
NA	many	TRBV20-1	TRBJ1-5	TGCAGTGCTACCGACAAGTCAGGCAATCAGCCCCAGCATTTT	CSATDKSGNQPQHF
TRBD2	NA	TRBV4-3	TRBJ2-3	TGCGCCAGCAGCCAACGGACTAGCGGGAGGGCCTCCCGGTCGACGGATACGCAGTATTTT	CASSQRTSGRASRSTDTQYF
NA	NA	TRBV30	TRBJ2-6	TGTGCCTGGAGAGCAGCTGGGACGTCTGGGGCCAACGTCCTGACTTTC	CAWRAAGTSGANVLTF
TRBD2	NA	TRBV3-1	TRBJ2-7	TGTGCCAGCAGCCAAGAGACACTAGCGCGGATGGGTGAGCAGTACTTC	CASSQETLARMGEQYF
NA	NA	TRBV18	TRBJ2-2	TGTGCCAGCTCACAGGGGACACCTACTAACACCGGGGAGCTGTTTTTT	CASSQGTPTNTGELFF
NA	NA	TRBV7-6	TRBJ1-1	TGTGCCAGCAGCGCACTGGAGAACACTGAAGCTTTCTTT	CASSALENTEAFF
TRBD1	NA	TRBV7-9	TRBJ2-5	TGTGCCAGCGCCCCTGCTCCGGGACAGGGCTTTTCGGCGACCCAGTACTTC	CASAPAPGQGFSATQYF
NA	NA	TRBV11-2	TRBJ2-6	TGTGCCAGCGGCAGGGGCAGGGGACTCACTGGGGCCAACGTCCTGACTTTC	CASGRGRGLTGANVLTF
NA	many	TRBV30	TRBJ1-2	TGTGCCTGGAGCCGCCTCGCTCCGCTTGACGGCTACACCTTC	CAWSRLAPLDGYTF
TRBD1	NA	TRBV6-5	TRBJ2-7	TGTGCCAGCAGTTATACCCCGACAGGGACCTACGAGCAGTACTTC	CASSYTPTGTYEQYF
TRBD1	NA	TRBV6-1	TRBJ1-3	TGTGCCAGCAGACCAACAGGGGTTGGAAACACCATATATTTT	CASRPTGVGNTIYF
NA	few	TRBV7-2	TRBJ1-5	TGTGCCAGCAGCTTAGTCGGGTTGGGTAATCAGCCCCAGCATTTT	CASSLVGLGNQPQHF
NA	few	TRBV20-1	TRBJ2-7	TGCAGTGCTGAACAGGGAACCTACGAGCAGTACTTC	CSAEQGTYEQYF
TRBD2	NA	TRBV20-1	TRBJ2-7	TGCAGTGCAGACCCGAGGACTAGCGGGAGCGAGCAGTACTTC	CSADPRTSGSEQYF
NA	NA	TRBV20-1	TRBJ2-5	TGCAGTGCTCCCTGGCCTTGGACAGAACAAGAGACCCAGTACTTC	CSAPWPWTEQETQYF
NA	few	TRBV20-1	TRBJ2-2	TGCAGTGCGGCGGGACAGAGGAACACCGGGGAGCTGTTTTTT	CSAAGQRNTGELFF
NA	few	TRBV6-4	TRBJ2-1	TGTGCCAGCAGGGGCGAGATTGGGCGGGGTGAGCAGTTCTTC	CASRGEIGRGEQFF
NA	NA	TRBV5-1	TRBJ2-7	TGCGCCAGCAGCCAATGGGGATACGAGCAGTACTTC	CASSQWGYEQYF
TRBD1	many	TRBV4-2	TRBJ1-1	TGTGCCAGCAGCAGGGACAGGGACACTGAAGCTTTCTTT	CASSRDRDTEAFF
NA	NA	TRBV7-9	TRBJ1-2	TGTGCCAGCAGCTTCGGGACGGCGGATGGCTACACCTTC	CASSFGTADGYTF
NA	NA	TRBV24-1	TRBJ2-1	TGTGCCACCAGCCCGGGGTGGGGACAAACCTACAATGAGCAGTTCTTC	CATSPGWGQTYNEQFF
NA	once	TRBV7-9	TRBJ2-2	TGTGCCAGCGGAGCGAGGGGACAGAACACCGGGGAGCTGTTTTTT	CASGARGQNTGELFF
NA	NA	TRBV20-1	TRBJ2-3	TGCAGTGCCTCGGGTATGGCGGGAATCACAGATACGCAGTATTTT	CSASGMAGITDTQYF
TRBD1	many	TRBV20-1	TRBJ1-5	TGCAGTGCTAGCAGACATAAACAGGGGTTTGGCAATCAGCCCCAGCATTTT	CSASRHKQGFGNQPQHF
NA	NA	TRBV20-1	TRBJ2-7	TGCAGTGCTAGAGTCAGGGCTCACGAGCAGTACTTC	CSARVRAHEQYF
NA	few	TRBV29-1	TRBJ2-3	TGCAGCGGGTCCGACCCGGACTACACCCTGACAGATACGCAGTATTTT	CSGSDPDYTLTDTQYF
TRBD2	few	TRBV3-1	TRBJ2-1	TGTGCCAGCAGCCAAGATCGACTAGCGTCGAGCTCCTACAATGAGCAGTTCTTC	CASSQDRLASSSYNEQFF
NA	few	TRBV4-3	TRBJ2-3	TGCGCCAGCAGCCATAGACCATGGGACCACAGAGGTGGAACAGATACGCAGTATTTT	CASSHRPWDHRGGTDTQYF
NA	NA	TRBV5-1	TRBJ2-7	TGCGCCAGCAGCCCGCCGGGGGACGGGACCTACGAGCAGTACTTC	CASSPPGDGTYEQYF
TRBD2	NA	TRBV29-1	TRBJ2-4	TGCAGCGTTGCCGTCCTTTTGGAATTGGGGACTAGCGGGAGATGGGGTGGAGCCAAAAACATTCAGTACTTC	CSVAVLLELGTSGRWGGAKNIQYF
NA	NA	TRBV5-1	TRBJ2-7	TGCGCCAGCAGCTTGGCCACGACTCCGCCCTACGAGCAGTACTTC	CASSLATTPPYEQYF
NA	many	TRBV27	TRBJ2-1	TGTGCCAGCAGTTTTCCCAACACAACCAGGGGGGGTTGGGTAGTAAATGAGCAGTTCTTC	CASSFPNTTRGGWVVNEQFF
TRBD2	many	TRBV24-1	TRBJ2-3	TGTGCCACCAGTGATTTTGGGGACGGGGGAGGGCCTGGTTTCGCAGATACGCAGTATTTT	CATSDFGDGGGPGFADTQYF
NA	NA	TRBV5-6	TRBJ2-1	TGTGCCAGCAGCTCCTATATCCATGAGCAGTTCTTC	CASSSYIHEQFF
NA	NA	TRBV4-2	TRBJ2-2	TGTGCCAGCAGCCAAGCAGGGCCTAGCCAAGGCACCGGGGAGCTGTTTTTT	CASSQAGPSQGTGELFF
NA	few	TRBV11-2	TRBJ2-6	TGTGCCAGCAGCTTAAAGGGGAACCCATCTCCCCCGGGGGCCAACGTCCTGACTTTC	CASSLKGNPSPPGANVLTF